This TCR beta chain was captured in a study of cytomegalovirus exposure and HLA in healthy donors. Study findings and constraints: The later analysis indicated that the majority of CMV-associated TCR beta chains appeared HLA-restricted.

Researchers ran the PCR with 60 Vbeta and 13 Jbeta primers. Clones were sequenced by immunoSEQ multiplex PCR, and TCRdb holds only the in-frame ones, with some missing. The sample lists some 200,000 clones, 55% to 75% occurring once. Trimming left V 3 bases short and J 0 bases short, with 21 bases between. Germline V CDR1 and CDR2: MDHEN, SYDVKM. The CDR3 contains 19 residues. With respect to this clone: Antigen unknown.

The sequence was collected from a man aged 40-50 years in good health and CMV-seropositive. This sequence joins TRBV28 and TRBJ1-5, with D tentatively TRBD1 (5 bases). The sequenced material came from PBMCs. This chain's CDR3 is CASSLLGGLVILSNQPQHF. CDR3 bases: TGTGCCAGCAGTTTGCTCGGGGGACTGGTCATACTTAGCAATCAGCCCCAGCATTTT. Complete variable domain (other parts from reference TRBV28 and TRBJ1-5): DVKVTQSSRYLVKRTGEKVFLECVQDMDHENMFWYRQDPGLGLRLIYFSYDVKMKEKGDIPEGYSVSREKKERFSLILESASTNQTSMYLCASSLLGGLVILSNQPQHFGDGTRLSIL.